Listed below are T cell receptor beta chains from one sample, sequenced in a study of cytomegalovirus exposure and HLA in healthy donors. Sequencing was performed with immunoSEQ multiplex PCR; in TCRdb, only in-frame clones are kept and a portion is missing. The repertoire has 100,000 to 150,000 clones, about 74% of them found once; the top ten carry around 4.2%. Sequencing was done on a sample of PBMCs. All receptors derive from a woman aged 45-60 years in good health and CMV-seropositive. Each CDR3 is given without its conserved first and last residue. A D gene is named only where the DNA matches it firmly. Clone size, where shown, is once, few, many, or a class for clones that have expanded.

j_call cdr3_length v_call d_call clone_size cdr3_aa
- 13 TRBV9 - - ASSVTPGLQNEQY
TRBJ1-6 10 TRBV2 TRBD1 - ASGTGDSPLH
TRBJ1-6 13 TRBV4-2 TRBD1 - ASSQEGQGVSPLH
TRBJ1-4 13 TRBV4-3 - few ASSQVSGVIEKLF
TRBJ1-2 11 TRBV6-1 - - ASSPQINYGYT
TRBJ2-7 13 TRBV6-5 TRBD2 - ASSYSSGDTYEQY
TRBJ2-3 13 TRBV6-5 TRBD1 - ASSITGDVADTQY
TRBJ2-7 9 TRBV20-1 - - SASGYYEQY
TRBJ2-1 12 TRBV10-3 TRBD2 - AISGWKGGNEQF
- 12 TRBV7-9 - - ASSLQGSSYEQY
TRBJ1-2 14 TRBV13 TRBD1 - ASSLGPGQTFYGYT
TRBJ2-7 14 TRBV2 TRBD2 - ASNPGRAGGPYEQY
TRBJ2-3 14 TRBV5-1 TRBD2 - ASSEGLAGLLDTQY
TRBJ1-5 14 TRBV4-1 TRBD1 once ASSQAGQGGNQPQH
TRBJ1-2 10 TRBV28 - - ASSQQGWGYT
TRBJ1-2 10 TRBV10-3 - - AIRGSGSGYT
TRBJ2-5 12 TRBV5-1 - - ASSLAGIQETQY
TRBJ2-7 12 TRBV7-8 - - ASSGGKSTYEQY
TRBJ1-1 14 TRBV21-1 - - ASSNERQGAWGEAF
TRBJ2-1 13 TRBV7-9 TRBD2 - ASSLAGLAGGEQF
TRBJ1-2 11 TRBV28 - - ASSPNDGYGYT
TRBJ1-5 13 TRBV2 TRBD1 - ASRRTGVPVEPQH
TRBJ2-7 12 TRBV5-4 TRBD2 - ASSSQAGVYEQY
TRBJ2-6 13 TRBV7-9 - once SSSLVGGGANVLT
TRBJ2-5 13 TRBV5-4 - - ASSSGTPTGETQY
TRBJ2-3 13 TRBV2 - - ASSVRGGGIDTQY
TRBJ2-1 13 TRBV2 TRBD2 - ASSVSSGVYNEQF
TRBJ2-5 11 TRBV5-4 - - ASSFYRQETQY
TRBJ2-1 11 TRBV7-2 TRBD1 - ASSFGDRPSQF
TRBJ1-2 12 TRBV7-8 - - ASGPIGGAKGYT
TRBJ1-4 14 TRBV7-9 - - ASSTGTGWVNEKLF
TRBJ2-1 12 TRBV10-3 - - AISLRQGGNEQF
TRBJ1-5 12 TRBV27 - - ASSKGDSNQPQH
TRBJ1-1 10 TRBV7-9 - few ASSKGGAEAF
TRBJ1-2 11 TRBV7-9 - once ASSLSGFDGYT